This T cell receptor (beta chain) is from a study of cytomegalovirus exposure and HLA in healthy donors. Ten or more counts support this clone. The target antigen is unknown. The PCR used 60 Vbeta and 13 Jbeta primers. The method was immunoSEQ multiplex PCR; TCRdb's version includes in-frame clones alone and lacks a portion of them. The sample includes about 300,000 clones, roughly 88% seen only once; the top ten take 4%. The study's findings and limits: Later genetic work tied a missense DCLRE1C variant to beta-chain V and J trimming. Associated with cytomegalovirus, according to the listing, were around 160 TCR beta chains. Rarity held for most TCR sequences, but there were some public TCRs that occurred in many donors.

Trimming pared 4 bases from V and 2 bases from J, leaving 9 bases between. Germline values: CDR1 SGHTA, CDR2 FQGNSA. CDR3 length: 14 amino acids. The receptor was derived from a man aged 40-49 years in good health and CMV-seropositive. J is TRBJ1-5 and V is TRBV7-2; TRBD1 might be the D (5 bases). The sample comprised PBMCs. The CDR3 DNA follows: TGTGCCAGCAGCTGGGGGGACGGCAATCAGCCCCAGCATTTT. Translating gives CASSWGDGNQPQHF.